Only one count was recorded for the clone carrying this TCR beta chain. Its target is unknown. This specimen comes from a study of vaccination effects on CD4 cells after COVID-19. For the study at large: Either the BNT162b2 or mRNA-1273 vaccine was given to participants in two doses.

Trimming shortened V by 5 bases and J by 7 bases, and 9 bases separated the two germline ends. Germline assignment: CDR1 MNHEY and CDR2 SVGAGI. CDR3 size: 13 residues. Sequencing followed a ViraFEST assay step that expanded antigen-specific CD4+ T cells with viral peptide pools. Culturing for about 10 days preceded CD4+ T cell isolation. Nucleocapsid antibodies stayed negative before and after vaccination, showing no earlier SARS-CoV-2 infection. Wells containing 1.5 million to 2.5 million PBMC each were cultured with around 9.1 IU/ml IL-2 and approximately 9.6 ug/ml peptides. Half-medium replacement with IL-2 medium occurred on days 3 and 7. Clones were read by immunoSEQ multiplex PCR, and TCRdb kept only the in-frame ones, dropping some. The table records some 68,000 clones, around 80% of them present only once. Study-wide points: Whether induced by infection or by vaccine, clones showed marked clonal contraction late after vaccination.

The input for sequencing was CD4+ T cells from PBMCs cultured with SARS-CoV-2 spike peptides, taken before COVID-19 vaccination. V gene TRBV6-5 combines with J gene TRBJ1-6; no firm D call. This clonotype was obtained from a human donor who received a COVID-19 vaccine. In nucleotides, the CDR3 is TGTGCCAGCAGTAGGGAGATGAATTCACCCCTCCACTTT. Translated, it gives CASSREMNSPLHF.